This T cell receptor beta chain emerged from a study of T-cell reconstitution after alpha-beta-depleted transplantation in children. The CDR3 extends over 15 amino acids. Germline loops: CDR1 SGHRS, CDR2 YFSETQ. The V and J ends lost 3 bases and 8 bases respectively, with 18 bases between them. Unique molecular identifiers were incorporated when the TCRbeta library was constructed. TCRdb re-called the PCR reads through MiXCR, storing one row per CDR3 protein. Of about 610,000 distinct CDR3 sequences in the sample, about 10% were seen once. This clonotype turned up a few times. The chain carries TRBV5-1 and TRBJ2-1, with a weak D call TRBD2 (6 bases). The origin of this receptor is a human donor who donated a stem cell graft to a child with acute myeloid leukemia. Sequencing used PBMCs from the stem cell graft donor, obtained from the stem cell graft. CDR3 sequence (DNA): TGCGCCAGCAGCTGGGGACGGGGGATCTTTGATGAGCAGTTCTTC. The encoded protein is CASSWGRGIFDEQFF.